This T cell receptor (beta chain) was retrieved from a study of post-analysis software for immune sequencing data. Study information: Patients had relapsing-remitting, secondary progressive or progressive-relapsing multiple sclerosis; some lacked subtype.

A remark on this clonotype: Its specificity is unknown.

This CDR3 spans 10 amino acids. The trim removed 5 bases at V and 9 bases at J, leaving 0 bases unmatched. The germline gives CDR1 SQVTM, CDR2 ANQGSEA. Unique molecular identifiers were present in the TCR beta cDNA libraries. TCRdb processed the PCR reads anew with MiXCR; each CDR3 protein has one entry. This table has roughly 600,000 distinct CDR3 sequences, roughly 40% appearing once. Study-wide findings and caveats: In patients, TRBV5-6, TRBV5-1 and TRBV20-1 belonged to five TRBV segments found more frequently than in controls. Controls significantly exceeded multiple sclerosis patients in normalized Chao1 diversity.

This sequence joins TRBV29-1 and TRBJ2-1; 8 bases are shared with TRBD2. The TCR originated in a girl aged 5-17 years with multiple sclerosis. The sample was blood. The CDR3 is CSVRGGEQFF. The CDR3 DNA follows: TGCAGCGTTCGGGGGGGTGAGCAGTTCTTC.